A single sample is the source of the 5 T cell receptor beta chains below, sequenced in a study of blood T cell repertoires in COVID-19 (dated by TCRdb to about 2020). The library was produced with the immunoSEQ multiplex PCR assay. TCRdb stores this immuneACCESS table with in-frame sequences only. Part of the clones is absent; in the studies checked, under half of the shortfall reflects unresolved V genes, and no reason is known for the rest. This sample comprises fewer than 350,000 clones, about four fifths of them detected only once. Roughly 2.9% of the sample lies in the top ten. The sample was peripheral blood. The receptor set was obtained from a woman aged 60-70 years with active or convalescent COVID-19.

Here the CDR3 reads CASSKRQPIRGEQYF. DNA of the CDR3: TGTGCCAGCAGCAAAAGGCAGCCGATCAGAGGGGAGCAGTACTTC. The genes are TRBV21-1 and TRBJ2-7; the table's D call, TRBD2, was not checked against the DNA. TRBV21-1 counts as a pseudogene. The CDR3 consists of 15 residues.

The chain's CDR3 is CASSQLAADTQYF. CDR3 DNA: TGTGCCAGCAGCCAACTAGCCGCAGATACGCAGTATTTT. The chain is built from TRBV3-1 (or the pseudogene TRBV3-2) and TRBJ2-3; D is perhaps TRBD2 (5 bases). V dropped 2 bases and J dropped 4 bases, with 7 bases sitting between them. Germline CDR1 LGHDT, CDR2 YNNKEL (reference sequence). This CDR3 contains 13 residues.

This clone was seen a few times. This chain connects TRBV2 to TRBJ1-2; D not resolved. Germline lookup yields CDR1 SNHLY and CDR2 FYNNEI. This CDR3 comprises 14 residues. Deletions cut 3 bases from V and 0 bases from J, with 8 bases between. CDR3 in amino acids: CASSEGRTNYGYTF. As DNA, the CDR3 is TGTGCCAGCAGTGAGGGCAGGACTAACTATGGCTACACCTTC.

On this clone: An end of the junction differs from the germline gene, which may be a read error. This chain links TRBV29-1 with TRBJ1-1, with 7 positions matching TRBD1. This CDR3 is 14 amino acids long. The germline V gene encodes CDR1 SQVTM and CDR2 ANQGSEA. The CDR3 protein is CSVYTGERGTEAFF. CDR3 DNA sequence: TGCAGCGTTTATACAGGGGAGAGAGGCACTGAAGCTTTTTTT.

The genes are TRBV21-1 and TRBJ2-5; the table's TRBD2 call for D was not verified on the DNA. TRBV21-1 is listed as a pseudogene. The CDR3 is made up of 18 amino acids. CDR3 nucleotide sequence: TGTGCCAGCAGTACGAACGATCCGGGACTGGCGTACCAAGAGACCCAGTACTTC. The encoded protein is CASSTNDPGLAYQETQYF.